Listed below are T cell receptor beta chains from one sample, sequenced in a study of glioma-infiltrating T cells after dendritic cell vaccination. TCRdb keeps only in-frame clones here, not all; method: immunoSEQ multiplex PCR. The top ten hold 2% to 2.5% of the sample, which has 90,000 to 95,000 clones, roughly 77% seen once. Sequencing was performed on blood, taken after dendritic cell vaccination. The source of these receptors is a human donor with glioblastoma. CDR3s include the opening cysteine and the closing phenylalanine or tryptophan. D genes are given only for firm matches. A clone size is listed for some rows: how often the clone was seen (once, few, many), or a class if it is expanded.

TRBV25-1,.,TRBJ2-1,few,CASSESGPPYNEQFF,TGTGCCAGCAGTGAATCTGGGCCACCCTACAATGAGCAGTTCTTC
TRBV5-4,.,TRBJ2-6,.,CASSPGTVGTLGANVLTF,TGTGCCAGCAGCCCCGGGACAGTGGGGACTCTAGGGGCCAACGTCCTGACTTTC
TRBV29-1,.,TRBJ2-7,.,CSVKADRAGYEQYF,TGCAGCGTTAAGGCCGACAGGGCGGGGTACGAGCAGTACTTC
TRBV27,TRBD1,TRBJ1-1,.,CASSYSDRDNTEAFF,TGTGCCAGCAGTTACTCCGACAGGGATAACACTGAAGCTTTCTTT
TRBV5-4,TRBD2,TRBJ2-3,.,CASSLMVGGASTDTQYF,TGTGCCAGCAGCTTGATGGTCGGGGGGGCCAGCACAGATACGCAGTATTTT
TRBV5-1,.,TRBJ2-3,.,CASSRGQGTDTQYF,TGCGCCAGCAGCCGTGGTCAGGGCACAGATACGCAGTATTTT
TRBV5-1,.,TRBJ2-1,.,CASSLDVSAYNEQFF,TGCGCCAGCAGCTTGGATGTTAGTGCCTACAATGAGCAGTTCTTC
TRBV7-9,.,TRBJ1-1,.,CASSLGQLNTEAFF,TGTGCCAGCAGCTTAGGACAGTTGAACACTGAAGCTTTCTTT
TRBV7-9,.,TRBJ2-1,.,CASSLVNNEQFF,TGTGCCAGCAGCTTAGTCAACAATGAGCAGTTCTTC
TRBV6-6,TRBD1,TRBJ1-5,once,CASSRGTGEGQPQHF,TGTGCCAGCAGTAGGGGGACAGGGGAGGGCCAGCCCCAGCATTTT
TRBV30,.,TRBJ1-1,.,CAWRSWSGTEAFF,TGTGCCTGGAGGTCTTGGAGTGGGACTGAAGCTTTCTTT
TRBV7-2,TRBD2,TRBJ2-1,.,CASSPGSPSGGRYEQFF,TGTGCCAGCAGCCCCGGTTCGCCTAGCGGGGGTAGATATGAGCAGTTCTTC
TRBV15,TRBD2,TRBJ2-2,.,CATSTGLETGELFF,TGTGCCACCAGCACGGGACTAGAGACCGGGGAGCTGTTTTTT
TRBV7-2,TRBD1,TRBJ2-1,.,CASSSQQGARYNEQFF,TGTGCCAGCAGCTCCCAACAGGGGGCGCGGTACAATGAGCAGTTCTTC
TRBV7-9,.,TRBJ1-5,.,CASSSDRVSSNQPQHF,TGTGCCAGCAGCTCAGATCGGGTCTCCTCAAATCAGCCCCAGCATTTT
TRBV5-4,.,TRBJ1-2,.,CASSLGQSYTF,TGTGCCAGCAGCTTGGGTCAGTCGTACACCTTC
TRBV27,.,TRBJ1-5,.,CASSFSGRDNQPQHF,TGTGCCAGCAGTTTTTCAGGCAGGGACAATCAGCCCCAGCATTTT
TRBV13,.,TRBJ2-3,.,CASSFVSSTDTQYF,TGTGCCAGCAGCTTTGTCAGTAGCACAGATACGCAGTATTTT
TRBV7-9,.,TRBJ2-5,.,CASSLSLVQETQYF,TGTGCCAGCAGTTTGTCCCTCGTTCAAGAGACCCAGTACTTC
TRBV18,TRBD2,TRBJ2-2,.,CASSPGLAATGELFF,TGTGCCAGCTCACCGGGACTAGCGGCCACCGGGGAGCTGTTTTTT
TRBV4-1,TRBD1,TRBJ1-2,.,CASSQEPGTGNGYTF,TGCGCCAGCAGCCAAGAGCCGGGGACAGGGAATGGCTACACCTTC
TRBV4-2,.,TRBJ2-3,.,CASSPQSGYSTDTQYF,TGTGCCAGCAGCCCCCAGAGCGGATATAGCACAGATACGCAGTATTTT
TRBV5-4,TRBD2,TRBJ2-2,.,CASSLLAGEPGELFF,TGTGCCAGCAGCTTGCTAGCGGGGGAACCCGGGGAGCTGTTTTTT
TRBV5-1,.,TRBJ2-2,.,CASSFQGSGELFF,TGCGCCAGCAGCTTCCAGGGGAGCGGGGAGCTGTTTTTT
TRBV6-5,.,TRBJ1-3,.,CASSYSGGSSGNTIYF,TGTGCCAGCAGTTACTCCGGGGGAAGCTCTGGAAACACCATATATTTT
TRBV20-1,.,TRBJ2-1,few,CSATRGAEQFF,TGCAGTGCGACTAGGGGCGCTGAGCAGTTCTTC
TRBV6-1,.,TRBJ1-5,few,CASSGERNQPQHF,TGTGCCAGCAGTGGTGAGCGCAATCAGCCCCAGCATTTT
TRBV2,TRBD1,TRBJ1-2,once,CASSSGQSAFSGYTF,TGTGCCAGCAGTTCGGGACAGTCAGCGTTCAGTGGCTACACCTTC
TRBV18,.,TRBJ1-4,.,CASSPRAQGRDEKLFF,TGTGCCAGCTCACCACGGGCACAGGGACGAGATGAAAAACTGTTTTTT